This T cell receptor beta chain was profiled in a study of regulatory T cells in long-lasting Graves disease. Time point described: newly diagnosed GD, antithyroid drugs for less than 3 months. PBMCs provided the RNA from which the TCR library was made. Graves' disease diagnosis followed American Thyroid Association guidelines. From each patient, around 9 milliliters of peripheral blood was drawn and collected into an EDTA anticoagulant tube. The V gene's germline CDR1 is SNHLY and CDR2 FYNNEI. V lost 4 bases and J lost 4; bases outside the gene matches: 2. The length of the CDR3 is 14 residues. TCR beta libraries were built with iRepertoire HTBI primers and Arm-PCR of CDR3 regions. TCRdb called the multiplex PCR reads again in MiXCR, with one record for every CDR3 protein. The sample records 530,000 or so distinct CDR3 sequences, roughly 14% being singletons. At least ten counts were recorded for this clonotype.

The data also belong to a second study, concerning T cells in Graves' hyperthyroidism and ophthalmopathy. As that study records: These patients, aged 18 to 65, had recently diagnosed hyperthyroidism lasting under 2 months. Uncontrolled infection, other autoimmune disease, pregnancy or lactation disqualified patients from enrolment.

Sequenced material: peripheral blood mononuclear cells (PBMCs), taken at new diagnosis, from a patient treated with antithyroid drugs. The chain uses TRBV2 and TRBJ2-2, with 8 nucleotides matching TRBD1. The sequence derives from a man aged 25-40 years with Graves disease. The CDR3 DNA reads as TGTGCCAGCAGTGCACAGGGGGGCACCGGGGAGCTGTTTTTT. It specifies CASSAQGGTGELFF.